Each of the 8 T cell receptor beta chains below was sequenced from the same sample in a study of blood T cell repertoires in COVID-19. Profiled with immunoSEQ multiplex PCR; TCRdb holds only in-frame clones, not every one. The sample includes around 170,000 clones, 84% of them seen just once. Material for sequencing was PBMCs or T cells enriched from blood (not recorded which). These TCRs come from a woman between 45 and 60 years old who had recovered from COVID-19.

J is TRBJ2-7 and V is TRBV6-2 or TRBV6-3, with 9 positions matching TRBD1. The ends lost 5 bases at V and 6 bases at J; junction bases unmatched: 11. The CDR3 totals 15 residues. Per the germline V gene, CDR1 is MNHEY and CDR2 is SVGEGT. The CDR3 protein is CASSDVGQGPGEQYF. The CDR3 DNA is TGTGCCAGCAGTGACGTGGGACAGGGTCCGGGCGAGCAGTACTTC.

The rearrangement joins TRBV5-1 to TRBJ2-1, with 9 bases identical to TRBD2. Germline V gene data show CDR1 as SGHRS and CDR2 as YFSETQ. V was pared by 0 bases and J by 10 bases, with 8 bases of the junction left unmatched. This CDR3 has 15 residues. CDR3 sequence (DNA): TGCGCCAGCAGCTTGGATGCGGGAGGGCGGGGGGAGCAGTTCTTC. This translates into CASSLDAGGRGEQFF.

This chain uses TRBV7-2 with TRBJ2-3; maybe TRBD2 (6 bases). This CDR3 is built from 12 residues. Trimming removed 3 bases from V and 5 bases from J, with 6 bases in between. The V gene's germline CDR1 is SGHTA and CDR2 FQGNSA. The CDR3 is CASSFSGDTQYF. CDR3 nucleotides: TGTGCCAGCAGCTTTAGCGGAGATACGCAGTATTTT.

The count of this clone is one. The CDR3, as DNA: TGTGCCAGCAGCTCGTATCGTGGAGGGGATGTGAATGGCTACACCTTC. This sequence encodes CASSSYRGGDVNGYTF. The V gene is TRBV5-8, the J gene TRBJ1-2, with a weak D call TRBD1 (5 bases). CDR1 is SGHTS, CDR2 YDEGEE, per germline. The CDR3 loop spans 16 amino acids. V lost 3 bases and J lost 6, with 21 bases in between.

The rearrangement joins TRBV7-9 to TRBJ2-4; 12 positions agree with TRBD1. This CDR3 has 15 residues. V dropped 5 bases and J dropped 5; count of bases not matched to a gene: 4. Germline CDR1 is SEHNR and CDR2 is FQNEAQ (reference sequence). The CDR3 is CASSAGTGGENIQYF. CDR3 nucleotide sequence: TGTGCCAGCAGCGCCGGGACAGGGGGCGAAAACATTCAGTACTTC.

The chain couples TRBV7-2 to TRBJ2-4; no reliable D call. The V gene lost 5 bases and the J gene lost 2 bases, with 10 bases spanning the gap. Germline V gives CDR1 SGHTA, CDR2 FQGNSA. This CDR3 is 14 amino acids long. The CDR3 region is CASSDTDTKNIQYF. CDR3 nucleotide sequence: TGTGCCAGCAGCGATACAGATACCAAAAACATTCAGTACTTC.

This clone has a handful of counts. The V call is TRBV19, the J call TRBJ1-4; TRBD1 matches at 10 bases. The CDR3 length is 15 residues. With 3 bases clipped from V and 8 bases from J, the junction kept 6 bases outside the gene matches. Germline V gives CDR1 LNHDA, CDR2 SQIVND (reference sequence). As DNA, the CDR3 is TGTGCCAGTAGTATGGCCGGACAGGGGGGGGAAAAACTGTTTTTT. Protein product: CASSMAGQGGEKLFF.

The chain is built from TRBV2 and TRBJ2-1, with a weak D call TRBD2 (6 bases). Germline CDR1 SNHLY, CDR2 FYNNEI. The V end lost 5 bases, the J end lost 9 bases, and 14 bases lay between the germline ends. The CDR3 sequence is 13 residues long. The CDR3 is CASSQDYPSEQFF. In DNA form, the CDR3 reads TGTGCCAGCAGTCAGGACTATCCGAGTGAGCAGTTCTTC.